This T cell receptor (beta chain) was sequenced during a study of T-cell reconstitution after alpha-beta-depleted transplantation in children. The V and J ends lost 3 bases and 6 bases respectively, with 12 bases between them. The CDR3 runs 13 residues. The TCRbeta library incorporated unique molecular identifiers. TCRdb redid the calling of the PCR reads with MiXCR, one entry per CDR3 protein. Counted here are about 540,000 distinct CDR3 sequences, over 25% occurring once; the ten biggest clones make up 36%. This chain links TRBV12-3 or TRBV12-4 with TRBJ2-7, with D unresolved. The specimen comprised PBMCs, sampled before TCRalphabeta/CD19-depleted stem cell transplant. This receptor was identified in a boy younger than two with Wiskott-Aldrich syndrome, due to receive a stem cell transplant. This CDR3 reads CASSFGRRREQYF. The CDR3 bases are TGTGCCAGCAGTTTCGGGCGGCGGCGCGAGCAGTACTTC.